This T cell receptor (beta chain) was sequenced in a study of blood T cell repertoires in COVID-19. Study overall: The United States, Italy and Spain were the sources of the acute and convalescent COVID-19 samples. In each case, the material was cDNA or gDNA derived from T cells, B-cell-depleted T cells, or PBMCs.

The CDR3 is 13 residues long. Trimming removed 2 bases from V and 3 bases from J, with 7 bases in between. Authors' data handling: Amplified reference gene primers provided the basis for estimating nucleated cell counts. This table comes from immunoSEQ multiplex PCR, and its TCRdb copy is limited to in-frame clones, with some not included. From that table come the V and J calls and clone size; the DNA was used to work out D and trimming. The data hold some 130,000 clones, with roughly 90% observed a single time. Patients in Seattle were enrolled during active infection, then followed longitudinally. The V and J genes are TRBV12-3 or TRBV12-4 and TRBJ2-5; maybe TRBD1 (6 bases). Specimen: peripheral blood. The TCR comes from a man between 60 and 70 years old with COVID-19, enrolled during active disease. CDR3 sequence: CASSLRQEETQYF. The CDR3 DNA reads as TGTGCCAGCAGTTTACGACAGGAAGAGACCCAGTACTTC.